This is a list of T cell receptor beta chains from one sample in a study of OX40 agonist ivuxolimab in advanced cancers. Profiled with immunoSEQ multiplex PCR; TCRdb holds only in-frame clones, not every one. Among roughly 56,000 clones listed, less than 90% were seen once. The sequenced sample was CD4+ or CD8+ T cells sorted from blood, obtained in a trial of the OX40 agonist ivuxolimab. These receptors were collected from an adult with an advanced solid tumor such as melanoma, head and neck, liver or kidney cancer. Each CDR3 is given with its conserved first and last residue. D genes are given only for firm matches. Clone size is stated in some rows and not others, as once, few, many or a class when expanded.

d_gene: NA
v_gene: TRBV19
j_gene: TRBJ2-2
abundance: NA
CDR3aa: CASSIRAPNTGELFF
CDR3nt: TGTGCCAGTAGTATCCGGGCCCCGAACACCGGGGAGCTGTTTTTT

d_gene: NA
v_gene: TRBV19
j_gene: TRBJ1-1
abundance: NA
CDR3aa: CASSQQANTEAFF
CDR3nt: TGTGCCAGTAGCCAGCAAGCGAACACTGAAGCTTTCTTT

d_gene: NA
v_gene: TRBV18
j_gene: TRBJ2-5
abundance: NA
CDR3aa: CASSSGTSQETQYF
CDR3nt: TGTGCCAGCTCATCCGGGACTTCCCAAGAGACCCAGTACTTC

d_gene: TRBD1
v_gene: TRBV28
j_gene: TRBJ2-7
abundance: NA
CDR3aa: CASSLAGGQALQYF
CDR3nt: TGTGCCAGCAGTTTAGCCGGTGGACAGGCGTTACAGTACTTC

d_gene: TRBD1
v_gene: TRBV5-6
j_gene: TRBJ1-1
abundance: few
CDR3aa: CASSPDRGFTEAFF
CDR3nt: TGTGCCAGCAGCCCGGACAGGGGGTTTACTGAAGCTTTCTTT

d_gene: NA
v_gene: TRBV5-1
j_gene: TRBJ2-5
abundance: NA
CDR3aa: CASSLFGGGETQYF
CDR3nt: TGTGCCAGCAGCTTGTTCGGGGGTGGCGAGACCCAGTACTTC

d_gene: TRBD1
v_gene: TRBV18
j_gene: TRBJ1-2
abundance: few
CDR3aa: CASSPPSRDRLQGGYTF
CDR3nt: TGTGCCAGCTCACCACCTAGCCGGGACAGGCTCCAGGGTGGCTACACCTTC

d_gene: NA
v_gene: TRBV5-5
j_gene: TRBJ1-2
abundance: NA
CDR3aa: CASSLLGGRADYGYTF
CDR3nt: TGTGCCAGCAGCTTGTTGGGGGGACGGGCCGACTATGGCTACACCTTC

d_gene: TRBD2
v_gene: TRBV7-8
j_gene: TRBJ2-7
abundance: NA
CDR3aa: CASSLEFFNFDSLAGDYEQYF
CDR3nt: TGTGCCAGCAGCTTAGAGTTTTTTAATTTTGATTCTCTAGCGGGCGACTACGAGCAGTACTTC

d_gene: TRBD1
v_gene: TRBV7-9
j_gene: TRBJ2-7
abundance: NA
CDR3aa: CASTTGGGYYEQYF
CDR3nt: TGTGCCAGCACGACAGGGGGCGGTTATTACGAGCAGTACTTC

d_gene: NA
v_gene: TRBV7-6
j_gene: TRBJ2-6
abundance: NA
CDR3aa: CASSLGFREIWDSGANVLTF
CDR3nt: TGTGCCAGCAGCTTAGGGTTTAGGGAAATTTGGGACTCTGGGGCCAACGTCCTGACTTTC

d_gene: NA
v_gene: TRBV5-5
j_gene: TRBJ1-3
abundance: NA
CDR3aa: CASSPEQYGNTIYF
CDR3nt: TGTGCCAGCAGCCCTGAGCAGTACGGAAACACCATATATTTT

d_gene: TRBD1
v_gene: TRBV5-1
j_gene: TRBJ2-7
abundance: NA
CDR3aa: CASKVTAGGSYEQYF
CDR3nt: TGCGCCAGCAAAGTTACGGCAGGGGGCTCTTACGAGCAGTACTTC

d_gene: TRBD2
v_gene: TRBV4-3
j_gene: TRBJ2-5
abundance: NA
CDR3aa: CASSPLGTSGGETQYF
CDR3nt: TGCGCCAGCAGCCCCCTGGGGACTAGCGGGGGAGAGACCCAGTACTTC

d_gene: NA
v_gene: TRBV30
j_gene: TRBJ2-3
abundance: once
CDR3aa: CAWSKQVPDTQYF
CDR3nt: TGTGCCTGGAGTAAACAGGTACCAGATACGCAGTATTTT

d_gene: TRBD1
v_gene: TRBV7-8
j_gene: TRBJ2-5
abundance: NA
CDR3aa: CASSSTRQGPETQYF
CDR3nt: TGTGCCAGCAGCTCTACGCGACAGGGTCCAGAGACCCAGTACTTC

d_gene: NA
v_gene: TRBV19
j_gene: TRBJ1-5
abundance: NA
CDR3aa: CASRHSNLPGEPQHF
CDR3nt: TGTGCCAGTAGGCACAGCAACCTTCCTGGTGAGCCCCAGCATTTT

d_gene: NA
v_gene: TRBV19
j_gene: TRBJ2-5
abundance: NA
CDR3aa: CASSKTGSGGQETQYF
CDR3nt: TGTGCCAGTAGTAAAACAGGGTCTGGAGGCCAAGAGACCCAGTACTTC

d_gene: TRBD1
v_gene: TRBV5-1
j_gene: TRBJ2-6
abundance: NA
CDR3aa: CASSGQGLTGANVLTF
CDR3nt: TGCGCCAGCAGCGGACAGGGCCTTACCGGGGCCAACGTCCTGACTTTC

d_gene: NA
v_gene: TRBV7-2
j_gene: TRBJ2-3
abundance: NA
CDR3aa: CASSLAASPAGTQYF
CDR3nt: TGTGCCAGCAGCTTAGCGGCCTCTCCGGCGGGGACGCAGTATTTT

d_gene: NA
v_gene: TRBV19
j_gene: TRBJ1-5
abundance: NA
CDR3aa: CASSIRTDRYSNQPQHF
CDR3nt: TGTGCCAGTAGTATTAGAACGGACCGTTATAGCAATCAGCCCCAGCATTTT

d_gene: NA
v_gene: TRBV30
j_gene: TRBJ1-5
abundance: NA
CDR3aa: CAWSPGHLGEGANQPQHF
CDR3nt: TGTGCCTGGAGCCCTGGGCACCTCGGGGAAGGGGCGAATCAGCCCCAGCATTTT

d_gene: NA
v_gene: TRBV5-1
j_gene: TRBJ2-3
abundance: NA
CDR3aa: CASSLVDTQYF
CDR3nt: TGCGCCAGCAGCTTGGTGGATACGCAGTATTTT

d_gene: NA
v_gene: TRBV5-6
j_gene: TRBJ2-1
abundance: NA
CDR3aa: CASSNFREQFF
CDR3nt: TGTGCCAGCAGCAACTTTCGGGAGCAGTTCTTC

d_gene: NA
v_gene: TRBV5-1
j_gene: TRBJ2-5
abundance: NA
CDR3aa: CASSLGVGTYQETQYF
CDR3nt: TGCGCCAGCAGCTTGGGGGTAGGAACGTACCAAGAGACCCAGTACTTC

d_gene: NA
v_gene: TRBV9
j_gene: TRBJ2-3
abundance: NA
CDR3aa: CASSTIFSTDTQYF
CDR3nt: TGTGCCAGCAGCACCATATTTAGCACAGATACGCAGTATTTT

d_gene: NA
v_gene: TRBV6-1
j_gene: TRBJ1-4
abundance: once
CDR3aa: CASSEARRGEKLFF
CDR3nt: TGTGCCAGCAGTGAGGCGAGGAGAGGTGAAAAACTGTTTTTT

d_gene: NA
v_gene: TRBV6-5
j_gene: TRBJ2-7
abundance: NA
CDR3aa: CASRLQGSYEQYF
CDR3nt: TGTGCCAGCAGACTTCAGGGATCCTACGAGCAGTACTTC

d_gene: NA
v_gene: TRBV2
j_gene: TRBJ2-7
abundance: NA
CDR3aa: CASRPQPRTSYEQYF
CDR3nt: TGTGCCAGCAGACCACAGCCTAGAACCTCCTACGAGCAGTACTTC

d_gene: NA
v_gene: TRBV6-5
j_gene: TRBJ1-1
abundance: NA
CDR3aa: CASSYLGLKGTEAFF
CDR3nt: TGTGCCAGCAGTTACTTGGGACTTAAGGGCACTGAAGCTTTCTTT

d_gene: NA
v_gene: TRBV5-1
j_gene: TRBJ2-6
abundance: NA
CDR3aa: CASNPTGANVLTF
CDR3nt: TGCGCCAGCAATCCTACTGGGGCCAACGTCCTGACTTTC

d_gene: TRBD2
v_gene: TRBV9
j_gene: TRBJ2-2
abundance: NA
CDR3aa: CASSVASGRTNTGELFF
CDR3nt: TGTGCCAGCAGCGTAGCTAGCGGGAGGACGAACACCGGGGAGCTGTTTTTT

d_gene: NA
v_gene: TRBV5-1
j_gene: TRBJ1-2
abundance: NA
CDR3aa: CASSFSERGDYGYTF
CDR3nt: TGCGCCAGCAGCTTTTCCGAGAGGGGAGACTATGGCTACACCTTC

d_gene: NA
v_gene: TRBV10-3
j_gene: TRBJ2-5
abundance: NA
CDR3aa: CAISPSDLTAQYF
CDR3nt: TGTGCCATCAGTCCTAGCGACCTGACGGCCCAGTACTTC

d_gene: NA
v_gene: TRBV4-3
j_gene: TRBJ1-2
abundance: NA
CDR3aa: CASSQDAGTSFYGYTF
CDR3nt: TGCGCCAGCAGCCAAGACGCCGGGACATCCTTCTATGGCTACACCTTC

d_gene: TRBD1
v_gene: TRBV6-5
j_gene: TRBJ2-7
abundance: NA
CDR3aa: CASRKRQGVGYEQYF
CDR3nt: TGTGCCAGCAGGAAGAGACAGGGGGTAGGGTACGAGCAGTACTTC

d_gene: TRBD1
v_gene: TRBV9
j_gene: TRBJ2-7
abundance: NA
CDR3aa: CASSARTGTYEQYF
CDR3nt: TGTGCCAGCAGCGCCCGGACAGGGACCTACGAGCAGTACTTC

d_gene: NA
v_gene: TRBV7-2
j_gene: TRBJ1-2
abundance: once
CDR3aa: CASSPPGASRHGYTF
CDR3nt: TGTGCCAGCAGCCCCCCGGGGGCGTCCCGCCATGGCTACACCTTC

d_gene: NA
v_gene: TRBV5-1
j_gene: TRBJ2-2
abundance: NA
CDR3aa: CASSLNPGVANTGELFF
CDR3nt: TGCGCCAGCAGCTTGAACCCCGGGGTCGCGAACACCGGGGAGCTGTTTTTT

d_gene: NA
v_gene: TRBV7-2
j_gene: TRBJ2-1
abundance: NA
CDR3aa: CASSRRQGGNEQFF
CDR3nt: TGTGCCAGCAGCCGACGACAGGGAGGCAATGAGCAGTTCTTC

d_gene: NA
v_gene: TRBV6-5
j_gene: TRBJ1-3
abundance: NA
CDR3aa: CASSYGRRSSGNTIYF
CDR3nt: TGTGCCAGCAGTTACGGACGGAGAAGCTCTGGAAACACCATATATTTT

d_gene: NA
v_gene: TRBV18
j_gene: TRBJ1-4
abundance: NA
CDR3aa: CASSPRQATNEKLFF
CDR3nt: TGTGCCAGCTCACCTAGACAGGCAACTAATGAAAAACTGTTTTTT

d_gene: TRBD1
v_gene: TRBV5-1
j_gene: TRBJ2-7
abundance: NA
CDR3aa: CASSLGLVLGTATYEQYF
CDR3nt: TGCGCCAGCAGCTTGGGATTAGTCTTAGGGACAGCTACTTACGAGCAGTACTTC

d_gene: TRBD1
v_gene: TRBV7-6
j_gene: TRBJ1-6
abundance: NA
CDR3aa: CASSPQPPGQETDSPLHF
CDR3nt: TGTGCCAGCAGCCCCCAACCCCCGGGACAGGAAACAGATTCACCCCTCCACTTT

d_gene: TRBD1
v_gene: TRBV18
j_gene: TRBJ1-2
abundance: once
CDR3aa: CASSPGAGGSYGYTF
CDR3nt: TGTGCCAGCTCACCAGGGGCAGGGGGCTCCTATGGCTACACCTTC

d_gene: TRBD1
v_gene: TRBV6-5
j_gene: TRBJ2-2
abundance: NA
CDR3aa: CASKQGTGELFF
CDR3nt: TGTGCCAGCAAACAGGGGACCGGGGAGCTGTTTTTT

d_gene: TRBD2
v_gene: TRBV19
j_gene: TRBJ2-2
abundance: NA
CDR3aa: CASSYVAGGTGELFF
CDR3nt: TGTGCCAGTAGCTACGTAGCGGGAGGCACCGGGGAGCTGTTTTTT

d_gene: NA
v_gene: TRBV5-1
j_gene: TRBJ2-5
abundance: NA
CDR3aa: CASSLGVSTYQETQYF
CDR3nt: TGCGCCAGCAGCTTGGGGGTTTCAACCTATCAAGAGACCCAGTACTTC

d_gene: NA
v_gene: TRBV27
j_gene: TRBJ2-7
abundance: NA
CDR3aa: CASSFRDGSYEQYF
CDR3nt: TGTGCCAGCAGCTTCCGGGACGGCTCCTACGAGCAGTACTTC

d_gene: TRBD1
v_gene: TRBV6-1
j_gene: TRBJ1-2
abundance: once
CDR3aa: CASSDHRGRGGYTF
CDR3nt: TGTGCCAGCAGTGATCACAGGGGTAGGGGTGGCTACACCTTC

d_gene: NA
v_gene: TRBV11-2
j_gene: TRBJ1-5
abundance: NA
CDR3aa: CASSLDWGGNQPQHF
CDR3nt: TGTGCCAGCAGCTTAGATTGGGGGGGCAATCAGCCCCAGCATTTT

d_gene: NA
v_gene: TRBV29-1
j_gene: TRBJ1-2
abundance: NA
CDR3aa: CSAGTDNYGYTF
CDR3nt: TGCAGCGCTGGGACGGACAACTATGGCTACACCTTC

d_gene: NA
v_gene: TRBV15
j_gene: TRBJ2-2
abundance: NA
CDR3aa: CATSSLTGELFF
CDR3nt: TGTGCCACCAGCAGCCTTACCGGGGAGCTGTTTTTT

d_gene: TRBD2
v_gene: TRBV11-2
j_gene: TRBJ2-3
abundance: NA
CDR3aa: CASSFRGREDTDTQYF
CDR3nt: TGTGCCAGCAGCTTTCGGGGACGGGAGGACACAGATACGCAGTATTTT

d_gene: TRBD1
v_gene: TRBV6-5
j_gene: TRBJ2-2
abundance: NA
CDR3aa: CASSYSRTGRDGELFF
CDR3nt: TGTGCCAGCAGTTACTCCCGGACAGGAAGGGACGGGGAGCTGTTTTTT